This T cell receptor (beta chain) was identified in a study of cytomegalovirus exposure and HLA in healthy donors. PCR involved 60 Vbeta and 13 Jbeta primers. TCRdb keeps only in-frame clones here, not all; method: immunoSEQ multiplex PCR. The ten top clones account for under 3%, within a sample of roughly 70,000 clones. This receptor was obtained from a man aged 40-55 years in good health and CMV-seronegative. Specimen: PBMCs.

The CDR3 sequence: CASSVETGTREQPQHF. DNA for the CDR3: TGTGCCAGCAGCGTTGAGACAGGGACGCGAGAACAGCCCCAGCATTTT. The gene calls are TRBV7-9 and TRBJ1-5, with TRBD1 matching 7 bases. V dropped 5 bases and J dropped 7; count of bases not matched to a gene: 14. The CDR3 runs 16 residues. Germline-derived CDR1 and CDR2 are SEHNR and FQNEAQ (reference sequence).